The present T cell receptor (beta chain) was sequenced within a study of blood T cell repertoires in COVID-19. Overall study context: The cDNA or gDNA used as material had been derived from T cells, B-cell-depleted T cells, or PBMCs.

Participants were aged about 18 to 89 years from approximately 24 US areas. Donors were grouped by their self-reported clinical history. The CDR3 is 17 amino acids. V lost 3 bases to trimming and J lost 0 bases, with 17 bases between them. Germline CDR1 reads SGHNT; CDR2 reads YENEEA. Measured with immunoSEQ multiplex PCR; TCRdb has only the in-frame clones, and not every one. The profile covers about 150,000 clones, with 70% to 90% appearing a single time and 3% to 3.5% taken by the ten largest. The TCR originated in a woman aged 45-60 years with acute COVID-19. Sample: PBMCs or T cells enriched from blood (not recorded which). V is TRBV11-3 and J is TRBJ1-1; a possible D gene is TRBD1 (6 bases). CDR3: CASSLSRDNVMNTEAFF. The DNA for the CDR3 is TGTGCCAGCAGCTTGTCCCGGGACAATGTCATGAACACTGAAGCTTTCTTT. Full variable domain (rest looked up from reference TRBV11-3 and TRBJ1-1): EAGVVQSPRYKIIEKKQPVAFWCNPISGHNTLYWYLQNLGQGPELLIRYENEEAVDDSQLPKDRFSAERLKGVDSTLKIQPAELGDSAVYLCASSLSRDNVMNTEAFFGQGTRLTVV.